Detailed here is one T cell receptor (beta chain). The sample is drawn from a study of siplizumab effects on memory and regulatory T cells. Only in-frame clones appear in the TCRdb table, and some are missing; sequencing was by immunoSEQ multiplex PCR. The sample holds about 1,100 clones, more than 60% seen once. V was clipped by 5 bases and J by 4 bases; unmatched bases: 6. Germline loops: CDR1 MNHEY, CDR2 SVGAGI. The CDR3 has 15 amino acids. The rearrangement joins TRBV6-5 to TRBJ2-1, with 9 positions matching TRBD1. Sequenced input: TEMRA CD8+ T cells sorted from blood. As to subset: unstimulated CD8+ CD45RA+ effector memory T cells. The sequence came from a human donor in good health. The CDR3 here is CASSPGTGQYNEQFF. CDR3 sequence (DNA): TGTGCCAGCAGTCCCGGGACAGGGCAATACAATGAGCAGTTCTTC.